The rows below give T cell receptor beta chains drawn from one sample of a study of shared T cell receptors in the human thymus. The protocol was immunoSEQ multiplex PCR, while the TCRdb copy is restricted to in-frame clones and leaves out a portion. The repertoire includes more than 550,000 clones, about 87% of them detected once, and roughly 0.0089% sits in the top ten. These data also featured in a second study, about human thymus T cells.

Sequenced: thymocytes. The receptors originated from a boy younger than two with a congenital heart defect. The CDR3 runs from the conserved cysteine through the conserved F or W. D genes are given only for firm matches. Not all rows give a size; the values are once, few, many and, for expanded clones, a class.

CDR3 protein,CDR3 DNA,J gene,D gene,clone size,CDR3 length,V gene
CASSLVPGRGNQPQHF,TGTGCTAGCAGCTTAGTTCCAGGCAGGGGAAATCAGCCCCAGCATTTT,TRBJ1-5,-,-,16,TRBV7-7
CATQIGQGIRYGYTF,TGTGCCACCCAAATCGGACAGGGTATTAGGTATGGCTACACCTTC,TRBJ1-2,TRBD1,-,15,TRBV28
CASTSAIAGRNTGELFF,TGTGCCAGCACTTCGGCCATAGCGGGGCGGAACACCGGGGAGCTGTTTTTT,TRBJ2-2,TRBD2,few,17,TRBV28
CAISESEVDRGRRNSPLHF,TGTGCCATCAGTGAGTCAGAGGTTGACAGGGGGCGGCGTAATTCACCCCTCCACTTT,TRBJ1-6,TRBD1,-,19,TRBV10-3
CASSRQGPNQPQHF,TGTGCCAGCAGCCGACAGGGACCCAATCAGCCCCAGCATTTT,TRBJ1-5,TRBD1,-,14,TRBV28
CASSVVGGGVTGELFF,TGTGCCAGCAGCGTAGTTGGCGGGGGGGTCACCGGGGAGCTGTTTTTT,TRBJ2-2,TRBD2,few,16,TRBV9
CASSLVTGLAGGPEETQYF,TGTGCCAGCAGCTTAGTGACGGGACTAGCGGGGGGGCCCGAGGAGACCCAGTACTTC,TRBJ2-5,TRBD2,few,19,TRBV11-2
CASSSKTWEIYEQYF,TGTGCCAGCAGTTCAAAAACATGGGAGATCTACGAGCAGTACTTC,TRBJ2-7,-,-,15,TRBV6-5
CASSSTGGLYEQYF,TGTGCCAGCAGCTCTACAGGGGGCTTGTACGAGCAGTACTTC,TRBJ2-7,TRBD1,-,14,TRBV28
CASSLGLARTITTEQYF,TGTGCCAGCAGCCTCGGACTAGCCCGAACTATTACGACAGAGCAGTACTTC,TRBJ2-7,TRBD2,-,17,TRBV7-6
CATSGVRGTGLREQFF,TGTGCCACCAGTGGGGTGCGGGGGACAGGTTTACGTGAGCAGTTCTTC,TRBJ2-1,-,-,16,TRBV19
CASTRGNSRYTF,TGCGCCAGCACACGGGGAAACAGTCGCTACACCTTC,TRBJ1-2,-,-,12,TRBV4-1
CAISEGPGDNQPQHF,TGTGCCATCAGTGAAGGGCCCGGGGACAATCAGCCCCAGCATTTT,TRBJ1-5,-,-,15,TRBV10-3
CASTPTGDQYNEQFF,TGTGCCAGCACCCCTACAGGGGACCAATACAATGAGCAGTTCTTC,TRBJ2-1,TRBD1,-,15,TRBV6-5
CSVEGQGAPDTQYF,TGCAGCGTTGAGGGACAGGGGGCCCCAGATACGCAGTATTTT,TRBJ2-3,TRBD1,-,14,TRBV29-1
CASSPSITRTDTQYF,TGTGCCAGCAGCCCCTCAATAACTCGCACAGATACGCAGTATTTT,TRBJ2-3,-,-,15,TRBV11-2
CASSQDWDRPSYEQYF,TGCGCCAGCAGCCAAGATTGGGACAGGCCCTCCTACGAGCAGTACTTC,TRBJ2-7,TRBD1,-,16,TRBV4-3
CASSVTSGRGGPPDTQYF,TGTGCCAGCAGTGTGACTAGCGGGAGGGGAGGGCCCCCAGATACGCAGTATTTT,TRBJ2-3,TRBD2,few,18,TRBV25-1
CASSLRAGGLTRSYEQYF,TGTGCCAGCAGCTTGAGGGCGGGAGGTCTCACCCGCTCCTACGAGCAGTACTTC,TRBJ2-7,TRBD2,-,18,TRBV7-9
CASSLRHPGQGPNMNTEAFF,TGTGCCAGCAGTCTACGACACCCGGGACAGGGCCCAAACATGAACACTGAAGCTTTCTTT,TRBJ1-1,TRBD1,-,20,TRBV28
CASSEPRSTDTQYF,TGCGCCAGCAGTGAGCCCAGGAGCACAGATACGCAGTATTTT,TRBJ2-3,-,-,14,TRBV10-1
CASSEERGTEAYEQYF,TGCGCCAGCAGCGAAGAACGCGGGACAGAGGCCTACGAGCAGTACTTC,TRBJ2-7,-,few,16,TRBV4-3
CASSYRSLSGANVLTF,TGTGCCAGCAGTTACCGGTCCCTCTCTGGGGCCAACGTCCTGACTTTC,TRBJ2-6,-,-,16,TRBV27
CASSLSTFSYEQYF,TGTGCCAGCAGCTTATCAACATTCTCCTACGAGCAGTACTTC,TRBJ2-7,-,-,14,TRBV7-8
CASSIKHLAGGINEQFF,TGTGCCAGTAGTATCAAACACCTAGCGGGAGGTATTAATGAGCAGTTCTTC,TRBJ2-1,TRBD2,-,17,TRBV19
CASSLTGQTTEAFF,TGTGCCAGCAGTTTAACGGGACAAACCACTGAAGCTTTCTTT,TRBJ1-1,-,-,14,TRBV27
CASSWTGVVESPLHF,TGCGCCAGCAGCTGGACAGGGGTTGTTGAATCACCCCTCCACTTT,TRBJ1-6,TRBD1,-,15,TRBV5-1
CASSDSRTGQQPQHF,TGTGCCAGCAGTGACTCTCGGACAGGTCAACAGCCCCAGCATTTT,TRBJ1-5,TRBD1,-,15,TRBV6-4
CASSERDSTDPNTGELFF,TGTGCCAGCAGTGAACGAGACAGCACCGACCCGAACACCGGGGAGCTGTTTTTT,TRBJ2-2,-,-,18,TRBV6-1
CASSEKVREVF,TGTGCCAGCAGCGAAAAAGTCAGGGAAGTTTTT,TRBJ1-1,-,few,11,TRBV6-1
CASSYSWGRRNGYTF,TGTGCCAGCAGTTACTCATGGGGGCGTAGGAATGGCTACACCTTC,TRBJ1-2,-,-,15,TRBV6-6
CASSQVGGQTSTDTQYF,TGTGCCAGCAGCCAAGTTGGCGGGCAGACTAGCACAGATACGCAGTATTTT,TRBJ2-3,-,few,17,TRBV4-2
CASSHQTGPLNTEAFF,TGTGCCAGCAGTCATCAGACAGGGCCCCTGAACACTGAAGCTTTCTTT,TRBJ1-1,TRBD1,-,16,TRBV6-6
CASSLDLQGYSPLHF,TGTGCCAGCAGCTTAGATCTGCAGGGCTATTCACCCCTCCACTTT,TRBJ1-6,-,few,15,TRBV11-2
CASSFRGGPRETQYF,TGTGCCAGCAGTTTCCGGGGGGGCCCTCGGGAGACCCAGTACTTC,TRBJ2-5,TRBD2,-,15,TRBV27
CASSFGFRDTTYNSPLHF,TGTGCCAGCAGCTTTGGGTTCCGGGACACTACCTATAATTCACCCCTCCACTTT,TRBJ1-6,-,-,18,TRBV5-6
CASRGPQGNEQYF,TGTGCCAGCAGGGGGCCACAGGGTAACGAGCAGTACTTC,TRBJ2-7,-,-,13,TRBV6-1
CASSSRQKYIQYF,TGTGCCAGCAGCAGTAGACAGAAATACATTCAGTACTTC,TRBJ2-4,-,-,13,TRBV7-8
CASSYSPAGAGETQYF,TGCGCCAGCAGCTACTCCCCAGCGGGGGCCGGAGAGACCCAGTACTTC,TRBJ2-5,TRBD2,-,16,TRBV5-1
CASSQGTPNTGELFF,TGTGCCAGCAGCCAAGGGACACCGAACACCGGGGAGCTGTTTTTT,TRBJ2-2,-,-,15,TRBV28
CAWRDTGGLYGYTF,TGTGCCTGGCGAGATACAGGCGGCCTCTATGGCTACACCTTC,TRBJ1-2,-,-,14,TRBV30
CASSVRGDDYNEQFF,TGTGCCAGCAGCGTCCGGGGGGATGACTACAATGAGCAGTTCTTC,TRBJ2-1,TRBD2,-,15,TRBV9
CASRLDAETQYF,TGTGCCAGCAGGTTAGATGCGGAGACCCAGTACTTC,TRBJ2-5,-,-,12,TRBV7-9
CASKDQQGTEAFF,TGTGCCAGCAAGGATCAACAGGGGACTGAAGCTTTCTTT,TRBJ1-1,TRBD1,-,13,TRBV27
CASSSGTGGYGYTF,TGTGCCAGCAGTTCCGGGACAGGGGGTTATGGCTACACCTTC,TRBJ1-2,TRBD1,-,14,TRBV27
CASSPFRGPTDYGYTF,TGTGCCAGCAGCCCTTTCAGGGGTCCCACCGACTATGGCTACACCTTC,TRBJ1-2,-,-,16,TRBV7-6
CASSTRQGGEQYF,TGTGCCAGCAGCACTAGACAGGGTGGGGAGCAGTACTTC,TRBJ2-7,TRBD1,once,13,TRBV11-2
CASNSGQMGDTQYF,TGTGCCAGCAATAGCGGGCAAATGGGGGATACGCAGTATTTT,TRBJ2-3,TRBD2,-,14,TRBV9
CASSQMDRWETQYF,TGCGCCAGCAGCCAAATGGACAGGTGGGAGACCCAGTACTTC,TRBJ2-5,TRBD1,-,14,TRBV4-3
CAISGEKNTGELFF,TGTGCCATCAGTGGCGAGAAAAACACCGGGGAGCTGTTTTTT,TRBJ2-2,-,-,14,TRBV10-3
CASSGTGQETQYF,TGTGCCAGCAGTGGGACAGGGCAAGAGACCCAGTACTTC,TRBJ2-5,TRBD1,-,13,TRBV27
CASSLDVGEDNSPLHF,TGCGCCAGCAGCCTAGACGTAGGGGAGGATAATTCACCCCTCCACTTT,TRBJ1-6,-,-,16,TRBV4-3
CASSLVRNEQFF,TGTGCCAGCAGCTTAGTTCGGAATGAGCAGTTCTTC,TRBJ2-1,-,-,12,TRBV7-8
CASSPGQGYGYTF,TGTGCCAGCAGCCCTGGACAGGGGTACGGCTACACCTTC,TRBJ1-2,TRBD1,-,13,TRBV7-6
CASSSSDRDGNTIYF,TGTGCCAGCAGCTCATCTGACAGGGATGGAAACACCATATATTTT,TRBJ1-3,TRBD1,-,15,TRBV7-8